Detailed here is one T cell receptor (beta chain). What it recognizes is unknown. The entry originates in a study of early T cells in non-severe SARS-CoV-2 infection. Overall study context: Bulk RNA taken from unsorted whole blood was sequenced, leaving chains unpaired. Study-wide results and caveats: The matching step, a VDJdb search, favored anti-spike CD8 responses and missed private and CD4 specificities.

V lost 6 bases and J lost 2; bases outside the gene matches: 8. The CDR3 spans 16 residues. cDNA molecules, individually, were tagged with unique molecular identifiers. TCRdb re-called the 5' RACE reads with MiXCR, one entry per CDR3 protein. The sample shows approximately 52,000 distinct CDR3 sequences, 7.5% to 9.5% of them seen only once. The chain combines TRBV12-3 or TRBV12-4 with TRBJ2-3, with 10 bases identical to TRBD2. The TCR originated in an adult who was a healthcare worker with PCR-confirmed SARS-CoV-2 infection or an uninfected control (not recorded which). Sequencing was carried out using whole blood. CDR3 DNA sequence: TGTGCCAGCAGACCATCCGGGACTAGCGCCACAGATACGCAGTATTTT. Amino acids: CASRPSGTSATDTQYF.